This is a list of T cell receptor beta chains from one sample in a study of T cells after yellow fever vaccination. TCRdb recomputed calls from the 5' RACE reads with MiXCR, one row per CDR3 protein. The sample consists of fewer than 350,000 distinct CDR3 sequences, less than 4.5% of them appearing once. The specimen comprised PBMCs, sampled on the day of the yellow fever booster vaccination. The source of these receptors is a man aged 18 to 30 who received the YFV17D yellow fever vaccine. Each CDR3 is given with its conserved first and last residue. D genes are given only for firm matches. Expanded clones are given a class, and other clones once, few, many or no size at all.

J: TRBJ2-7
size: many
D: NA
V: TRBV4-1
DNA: TGCGCCAGCAGCCTGCCGGATTCACTGGGCGAGCAGTACTTC
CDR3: CASSLPDSLGEQYF

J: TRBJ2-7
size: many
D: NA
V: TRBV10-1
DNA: TGCGCCAGCAGTGCCGGGACTGGGGGCTACGAGCAGTACTTC
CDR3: CASSAGTGGYEQYF

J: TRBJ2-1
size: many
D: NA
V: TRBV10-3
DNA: TGTGCCATCAGCGAGGGGGGGCCCTACAATGAGCAGTTCTTC
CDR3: CAISEGGPYNEQFF

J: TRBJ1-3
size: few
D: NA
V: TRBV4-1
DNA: TGCGCCAGCAGCCAACGGGGTCACGGGGTCTCTGGAAACACCATATATTTT
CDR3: CASSQRGHGVSGNTIYF

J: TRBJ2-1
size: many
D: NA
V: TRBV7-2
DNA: TGTGCCAGCAGCTCTAGCCGGGAGCAGTTCTTC
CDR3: CASSSSREQFF

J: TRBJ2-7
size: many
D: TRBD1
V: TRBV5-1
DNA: TGCGCCAGCAGCTCAATACCGGGACAGGGGATCCACGAGCAGTACTTC
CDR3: CASSSIPGQGIHEQYF

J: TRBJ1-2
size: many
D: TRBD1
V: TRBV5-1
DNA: TGCGCCAGCAGCTTGGGGACAGGGCTGGACTATGGCTACACCTTC
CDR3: CASSLGTGLDYGYTF

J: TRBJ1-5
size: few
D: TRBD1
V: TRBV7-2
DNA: TGTGCCAGCAGCTTGTACAGGGGAGTGAATCAGCCCCAGCATTTT
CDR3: CASSLYRGVNQPQHF

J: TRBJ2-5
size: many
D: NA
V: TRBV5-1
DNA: TGCGCCAGCAGGGCTGAACAAGAGACCCAGTACTTC
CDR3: CASRAEQETQYF

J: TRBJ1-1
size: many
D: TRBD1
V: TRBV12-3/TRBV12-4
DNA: TGTGCCAGCAGTCCCAACCGGGACAGGGGGCCGAACACTGAAGCTTTCTTT
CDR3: CASSPNRDRGPNTEAFF

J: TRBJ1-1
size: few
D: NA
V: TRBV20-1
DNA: TGCAGTGCTAGAGATCGGGTCAGGACGAACACTGAAGCTTTCTTT
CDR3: CSARDRVRTNTEAFF

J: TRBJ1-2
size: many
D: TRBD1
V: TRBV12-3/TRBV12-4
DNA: TGTGCCAGCAGTTTAGCGCGGAGGGGGCCCGTGGACTATGGCTACACCTTC
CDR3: CASSLARRGPVDYGYTF

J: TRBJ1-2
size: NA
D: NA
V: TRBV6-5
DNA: TGTGCCAGCAGTTACTCGAATATCAACTATGGCTACACCTTC
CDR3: CASSYSNINYGYTF

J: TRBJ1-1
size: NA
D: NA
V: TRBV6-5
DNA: TGTGCCAGCAGTTACTCCAGGGTGGCTGAAGCTTTCTTT
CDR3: CASSYSRVAEAFF

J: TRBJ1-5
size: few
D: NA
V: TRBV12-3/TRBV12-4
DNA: TGTGCCAGCAGTTTATTGGGGACACCAAATCAGCCCCAGCATTTT
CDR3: CASSLLGTPNQPQHF

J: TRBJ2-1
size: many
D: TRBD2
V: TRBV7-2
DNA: TGTGCCAGCAGCACCGAGCGGGGCTCCTACAATGAGCAGTTCTTC
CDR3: CASSTERGSYNEQFF

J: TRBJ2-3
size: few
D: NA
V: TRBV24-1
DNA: TGTGCCACCAGTGATGCGGGCGGGGACACAGATACGCAGTATTTT
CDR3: CATSDAGGDTDTQYF

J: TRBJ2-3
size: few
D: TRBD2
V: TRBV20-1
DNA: TGCAGTGCCGCTAGACTAGCGGGGTTCACAGATACGCAGTATTTT
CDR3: CSAARLAGFTDTQYF

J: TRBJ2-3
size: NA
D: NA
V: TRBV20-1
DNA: TGCAGTGCCGAGGGGCCCTCCCGCACAGATACGCAGTATTTT
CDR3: CSAEGPSRTDTQYF

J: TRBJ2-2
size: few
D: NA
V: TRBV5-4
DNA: TGTGCCAGCAACCCGGCCCCGAACACCGGGGAGCTGTTTTTT
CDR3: CASNPAPNTGELFF

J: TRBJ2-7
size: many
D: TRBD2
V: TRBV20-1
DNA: TGCAGTGCTAGACGGGAGGGAACTCTGACCTCCTACGAGCAGTACTTC
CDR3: CSARREGTLTSYEQYF

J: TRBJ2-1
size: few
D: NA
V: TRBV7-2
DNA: TGTGCCAGCAGCTTAGACAGGGACAATGAGCAGTTCTTC
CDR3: CASSLDRDNEQFF

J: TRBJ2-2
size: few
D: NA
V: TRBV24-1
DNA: TGTGCCACCAGTGATTTTGGGGGCGGGGAGCTGTTTTTT
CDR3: CATSDFGGGELFF

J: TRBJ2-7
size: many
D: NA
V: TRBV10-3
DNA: TGTGCCATCAGTGAGTCGAAAGGGGCCGGGGACGAGCAGTACTTC
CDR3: CAISESKGAGDEQYF

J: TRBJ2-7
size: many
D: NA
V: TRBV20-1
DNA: TGCAGTGCTAGAGATCGATCCTTCGAGCAGTACTTC
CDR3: CSARDRSFEQYF

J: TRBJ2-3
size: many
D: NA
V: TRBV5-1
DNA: TGCGCCAGCAGCCCGCCTCGGCAGCGGGCTAGCACAGATACGCAGTATTTT
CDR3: CASSPPRQRASTDTQYF

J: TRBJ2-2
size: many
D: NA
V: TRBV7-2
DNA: TGTGCCAGCAGCTTCGACTCCCAGAACACCGGGGAGCTGTTTTTT
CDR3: CASSFDSQNTGELFF

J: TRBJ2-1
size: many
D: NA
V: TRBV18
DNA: TGTGCCAGCTCACCAGTGGGGGGCTCCTACAATGAGCAGTTCTTC
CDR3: CASSPVGGSYNEQFF

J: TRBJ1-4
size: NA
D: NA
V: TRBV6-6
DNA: TGTGCCAGCACCCACAGGGTTGAAAAACTGTTTTTT
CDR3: CASTHRVEKLFF

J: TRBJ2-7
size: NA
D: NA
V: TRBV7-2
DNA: TGTGCCAGCACCAGAGTCGGGACTGGAAGCGAGCAGTACTTC
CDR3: CASTRVGTGSEQYF

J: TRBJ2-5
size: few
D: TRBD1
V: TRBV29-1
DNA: TGCAGCGTTGACCGGGACAGGGAGAAGACCCAGTACTTC
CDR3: CSVDRDREKTQYF

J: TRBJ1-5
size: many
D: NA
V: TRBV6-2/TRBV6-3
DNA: TGTGCCAGCAGCCCTACAGTTCCCAATCAGCCCCAGCATTTT
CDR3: CASSPTVPNQPQHF

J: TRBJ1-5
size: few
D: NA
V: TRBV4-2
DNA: TGTGCCAGCAGCCAAGATGTTGCCTATAGCAATCAGCCCCAGCATTTT
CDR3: CASSQDVAYSNQPQHF

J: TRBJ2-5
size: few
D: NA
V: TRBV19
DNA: TGTGCCAGTAGACCCTGGGGGGGCCAGGAAGAGACCCAGTACTTC
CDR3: CASRPWGGQEETQYF

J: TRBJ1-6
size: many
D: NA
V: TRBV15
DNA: TGTGCCACCAGCAGCACAGATAATAATTCACCCCTCCACTTT
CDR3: CATSSTDNNSPLHF

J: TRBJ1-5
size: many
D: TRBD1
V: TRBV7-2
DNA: TGTGCCAGCAGCGGGGGAGGGACAGGGGCTCAGCCCCAGCATTTT
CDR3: CASSGGGTGAQPQHF

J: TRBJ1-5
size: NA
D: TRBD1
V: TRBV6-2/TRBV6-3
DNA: TGTGCCAGCAGTCCAACCACAGGGGTCAACAATCAGCCCCAGCATTTT
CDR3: CASSPTTGVNNQPQHF

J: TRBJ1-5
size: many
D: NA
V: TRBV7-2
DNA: TGTGCCAGCAGCCCGGAGCCTCCGCCCCAGCATTTT
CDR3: CASSPEPPPQHF

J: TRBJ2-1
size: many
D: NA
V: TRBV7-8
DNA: TGTGCCAGCAGAGCACGACAGGACAATGAGCAGTTCTTC
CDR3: CASRARQDNEQFF

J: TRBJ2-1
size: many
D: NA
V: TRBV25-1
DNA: TGTGCCAGCAGTGAAGTAGGATGGGAGCAGTTCTTC
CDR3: CASSEVGWEQFF

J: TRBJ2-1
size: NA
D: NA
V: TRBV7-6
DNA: TGTGCCAGCAGCTGGAGGACCGAAGCCAATGAGCAGTTCTTC
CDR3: CASSWRTEANEQFF

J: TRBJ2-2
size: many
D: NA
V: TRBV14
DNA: TGTGCCAGCAGCCAAGAAGTGACAGCTACCGGGGAGCTGTTTTTT
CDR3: CASSQEVTATGELFF

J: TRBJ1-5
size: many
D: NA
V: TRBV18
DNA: TGTGCCAGCTCACAAGGACAGCGCAATCAGCCCCAGCATTTT
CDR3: CASSQGQRNQPQHF

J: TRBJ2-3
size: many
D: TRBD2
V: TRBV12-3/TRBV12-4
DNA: TGTGCCAGCAGTTTAAAGGGACTAGCGGGGGCCACCACAGATACGCAGTATTTT
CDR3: CASSLKGLAGATTDTQYF

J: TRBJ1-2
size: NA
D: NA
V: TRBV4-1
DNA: TGCGCCAGCAGCCAAGCCCTGACAGCCGATTCCTATGGCTACACCTTC
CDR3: CASSQALTADSYGYTF

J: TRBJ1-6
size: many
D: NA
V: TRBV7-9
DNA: TGTGCCAGCAGCTTTTCCCAGGATTCACCCCTCCACTTT
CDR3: CASSFSQDSPLHF

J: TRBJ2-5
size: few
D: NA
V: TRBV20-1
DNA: TGCAGTGCTAGTCTGCTCCGGGGACAAGAGACCCAGTACTTC
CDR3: CSASLLRGQETQYF